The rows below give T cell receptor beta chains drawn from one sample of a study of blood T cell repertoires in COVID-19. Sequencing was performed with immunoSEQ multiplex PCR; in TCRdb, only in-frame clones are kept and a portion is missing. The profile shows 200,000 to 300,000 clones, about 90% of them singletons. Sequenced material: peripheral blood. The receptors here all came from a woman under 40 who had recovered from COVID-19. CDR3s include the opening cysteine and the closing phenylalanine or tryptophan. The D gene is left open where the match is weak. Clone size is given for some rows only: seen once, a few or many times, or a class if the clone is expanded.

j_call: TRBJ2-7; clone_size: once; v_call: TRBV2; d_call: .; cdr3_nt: TGTGCCAGCAGTTCAGACAGGTCCACGCCCTACGAGCAGTACTTC; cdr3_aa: CASSSDRSTPYEQYF
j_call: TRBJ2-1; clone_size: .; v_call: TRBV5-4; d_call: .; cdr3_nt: TGTGCCAGCAGCCCGACGGGCCACCCCAGCGGGGAGCAGTTCTTC; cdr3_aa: CASSPTGHPSGEQFF
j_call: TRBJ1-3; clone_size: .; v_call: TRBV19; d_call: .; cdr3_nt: TGTGCCAGTAGTATGGACAGTCGTTCTGGAAACACCATATATTTT; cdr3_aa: CASSMDSRSGNTIYF
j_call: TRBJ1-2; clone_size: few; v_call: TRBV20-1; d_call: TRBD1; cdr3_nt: TGCAGTGCTGGGACAGGGGATGGCTACACCTTC; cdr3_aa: CSAGTGDGYTF
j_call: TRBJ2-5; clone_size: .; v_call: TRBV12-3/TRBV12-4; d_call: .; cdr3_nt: TGTGCCAGCAGTGAGCAAGAGACCCAGTACTTC; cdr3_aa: CASSEQETQYF
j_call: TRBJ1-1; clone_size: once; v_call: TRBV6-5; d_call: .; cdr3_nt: TGTGCCAGCAGGTTGAGGGGGATGAACACTGAAGCTTTCTTT; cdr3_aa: CASRLRGMNTEAFF
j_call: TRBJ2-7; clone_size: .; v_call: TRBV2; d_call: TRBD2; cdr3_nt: TGTGCCAGCAGTGTACTAGCGGGGGGGATCAACGAGCAGTACTTC; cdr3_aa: CASSVLAGGINEQYF
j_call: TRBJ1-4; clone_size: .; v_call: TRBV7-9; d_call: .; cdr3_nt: TGTGCCAGCAGCCCACTCCTCAGGTCAACTAATGAAAAACTGTTTTTT; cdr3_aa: CASSPLLRSTNEKLFF
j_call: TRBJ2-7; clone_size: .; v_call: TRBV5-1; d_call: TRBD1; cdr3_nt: TGCGCCAGCAGGCAAACAGGGGTTGAATACGAGCAGTACTTC; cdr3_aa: CASRQTGVEYEQYF
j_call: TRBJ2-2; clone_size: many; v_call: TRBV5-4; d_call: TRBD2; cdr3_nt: TGTGCCAGCAGCTTAGCGGGGAGGAACACCGGGGAGCTGTTTTTT; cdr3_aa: CASSLAGRNTGELFF
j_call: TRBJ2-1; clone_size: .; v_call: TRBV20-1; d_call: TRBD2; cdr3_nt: TGCAGTGCTAGTCGCGCTAGCGGATACAATGAGCAGTTCTTC; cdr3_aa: CSASRASGYNEQFF
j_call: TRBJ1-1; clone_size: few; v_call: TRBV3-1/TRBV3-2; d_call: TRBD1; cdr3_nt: TGTGCCAGCAGCCCGAACCTGAGACAGGGAGATTACATGAACACTGAAGCTTTCTTT; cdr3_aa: CASSPNLRQGDYMNTEAFF
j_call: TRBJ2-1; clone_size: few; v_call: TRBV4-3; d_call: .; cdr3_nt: TGCGCCAGCAGCCAAGGTATCGGGGGTTACAATGAGCAGTTCTTC; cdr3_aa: CASSQGIGGYNEQFF
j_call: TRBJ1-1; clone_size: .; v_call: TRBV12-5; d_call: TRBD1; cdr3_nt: TGTGCTAGTGGTTCCGGACAGGGGCGGGCTGAAGCTTTCTTT; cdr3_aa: CASGSGQGRAEAFF
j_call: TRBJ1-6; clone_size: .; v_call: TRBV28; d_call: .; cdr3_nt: TGTGCCAGCAGTTTCACAGGGCCGGATAATTCACCCCTCCACTTT; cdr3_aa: CASSFTGPDNSPLHF
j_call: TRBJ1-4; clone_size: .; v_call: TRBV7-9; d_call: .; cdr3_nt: TGTGCCAGCAGCTGGGGCGGTTTGGCCCCAGAGGAAAAACTGTTTTTT; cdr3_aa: CASSWGGLAPEEKLFF
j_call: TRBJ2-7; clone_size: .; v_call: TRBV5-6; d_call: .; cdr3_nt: TGTGCCAGCAGCTTGTCCACGCGGGCCACTAACGAGCAGTACTTC; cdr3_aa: CASSLSTRATNEQYF
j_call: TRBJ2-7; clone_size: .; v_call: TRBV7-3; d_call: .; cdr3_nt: TGTGCCAGCAGCTTACAGGTTCTGGGCTACGAGCAGTACTTC; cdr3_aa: CASSLQVLGYEQYF